The entry below gives a single T cell receptor (beta chain) sequence along with its context. These data originate in a study of blood T cell repertoires in COVID-19. For the study at large: The study drew acute and convalescent COVID-19 samples from the United States, Italy and Spain. Sources were T cells, B-cell-depleted T cells, or PBMCs; the material itself was cDNA or gDNA.

As originally analysed: Quantification of nucleated cells was approximated via reference gene primer amplification. This table comes from immunoSEQ multiplex PCR, and its TCRdb copy is limited to in-frame clones, with some not included. The DNA was the basis for D and trimming; V, J and clone size are from that table. The sample has 70,000 to 100,000 clones, roughly 90% seen once. The CDR3 has 13 amino acids. CDR1 is SNHLY and CDR2 is FYNNEI in the germline V gene. V lost 7 bases to trimming and J lost 6 bases; unmatched junction nucleotides: 7. This sequence joins TRBV2 and TRBJ2-7; 9 bases fit TRBD2. The sample was peripheral blood. The source is a man between 60 and 75 years old with acute or convalescent COVID-19. As DNA, the CDR3 is TGTGCCAGCACCGGCGGGAGGGGATCCGAGCAGTACTTC. Translation gives CASTGGRGSEQYF.